Detailed here is one T cell receptor (beta chain). The data derive from a study of blood T cell repertoires in COVID-19. As for the study in general: Sources were T cells, B-cell-depleted T cells, or PBMCs; the material itself was cDNA or gDNA.

This CDR3 comprises 14 residues. CDR1 is LGHDT, CDR2 YNNKEL, per germline (reference sequence). The V and J ends lost 2 bases and 5 bases respectively, with 12 bases between them. In the original workflow: Estimation of nucleated cell counts was performed using reference gene primer amplification. The data were produced by immunoSEQ multiplex PCR, yet TCRdb's version contains in-frame clones alone and is incomplete. V and J calls and clone size are copied from that table; D and trimming were computed from the DNA. The sample lists some 41,000 clones, 70% to 90% occurring once. The specimen was peripheral blood. The receptor's source is a man aged 70 or older with active COVID-19. The rearrangement uses TRBV3-1 (or the pseudogene TRBV3-2) and TRBJ1-1, with a weak D call TRBD1 (5 bases). CDR3: CASSQRTTGTEAFF. The CDR3, as DNA: TGTGCCAGCAGCCAACGGACAACCGGGACTGAAGCTTTCTTT.